One sample yielded the 10 T cell receptor beta chains listed below, sequenced in a study of blood T cell repertoires in COVID-19. Using immunoSEQ multiplex PCR, the repertoire was profiled, and TCRdb retains in-frame clones only, with some absent. This table holds hundreds of thousands of clones, over 75% found once. Input material: PBMCs or T cells enriched from blood (not recorded which). All receptors come from a man aged 30-40 years who had recovered from COVID-19.

This clone has just one count. The rearrangement links TRBV7-9 to TRBJ1-1, with TRBD1 identical over 12 bases. This CDR3 region has 16 residues. Germline-derived CDR1 and CDR2 are SEHNR and FQNEAQ (reference sequence). Trimming at V came to 6 bases and at J to 5 bases, leaving 10 bases not matched to a gene. The CDR3 protein is CASSTTGQGARTEAFF. CDR3 bases: TGTGCCAGCAGTACAACGGGACAGGGGGCGCGGACTGAAGCTTTCTTT.

This clone has only one observation. The chain joins TRBV5-1 to TRBJ1-5; perhaps TRBD1 as D (6 bases). CDR1 is SGHRS, CDR2 YFSETQ, per germline. This CDR3 has 15 amino acids. V shed 4 bases and J shed 7 bases, with 18 bases lying between them. CDR3 sequence: CASSPTGEGRQPQHF. The CDR3 nucleotides are TGCGCCAGCAGCCCGACAGGCGAAGGGCGGCAGCCCCAGCATTTT.

The chain combines TRBV5-1 with TRBJ2-7; D gene ambiguous. Germline assignment: CDR1 SGHRS and CDR2 YFSETQ. V lost 0 bases and J lost 2, with 9 bases in between. The CDR3 spans 14 residues. CDR3 DNA sequence: TGCGCCAGCAGCTTGGGGGCCGCTACCTACGAGCAGTACTTC. Its translation is CASSLGAATYEQYF.

This sequence joins TRBV5-5 and TRBJ2-7; 10 bases are shared with TRBD1. Germline CDR1 SGHKS, CDR2 YYEKEE (reference sequence). The CDR3 runs to 15 residues. V was pared by 1 base and J by 3 bases, with 4 bases of the junction left unmatched. Written as DNA, the CDR3 is TGTGCCAGCAGCTTGCTGGGACAGGGGCACTACGAGCAGTACTTC. Protein product: CASSLLGQGHYEQYF. Using reference TRBV5-5 and TRBJ2-7 for the parts outside the CDR3, the full variable domain is DAGVTQSPTHLIKTRGQQVTLRCSPISGHKSVSWYQQVLGQGPQFIFQYYEKEERGRGNFPDRFSARQFPNYSSELNVNALLLGDSALYLCASSLLGQGHYEQYFGPGTRLTVT.

The J gene is TRBJ1-1, the V gene TRBV28; tentative D call: TRBD1 (5 bases). The V gene lost 6 bases and the J gene lost 3 bases, with 11 bases spanning the gap. Germline V lookup: CDR1 MDHEN, CDR2 SYDVKM. The CDR3 is 13 residues long. CDR3 DNA sequence: TGTGCCAGCAGCCAGCCGGGGGACACTGAAGCTTTCTTT. Amino acids: CASSQPGDTEAFF. The full variable domain, with the rest looked up from reference TRBV28 and TRBJ1-1, is DVKVTQSSRYLVKRTGEKVFLECVQDMDHENMFWYRQDPGLGLRLIYFSYDVKMKEKGDIPEGYSVSREKKERFSLILESASTNQTSMYLCASSQPGDTEAFFGQGTRLTVV.

The chain uses TRBV18 and TRBJ2-7; TRBD2 is a possible D gene (6 bases). Germline lookup yields CDR1 KGHSH and CDR2 LQKENI. This CDR3 spans 12 amino acids. The ends were cut back, 3 bases at V and 11 bases at J, with 14 bases in the middle. This chain's CDR3 is CASSPPTGTEYF. The CDR3, as DNA: TGTGCCAGCTCACCCCCAACCGGGACTGAGTACTTC.

The chain recombines TRBV5-6 with TRBJ2-2; 14 bases map to TRBD2. The CDR3 sequence is 19 residues long. Germline V gives CDR1 SGHDT, CDR2 YYEEEE. Unmatched junction bases numbered 9, after V lost 4 bases and J lost 1 base. The CDR3 bases are TGTGCCAGCAGCAAGACTAGCGGGAGGGCTATCCTGAACACCGGGGAGCTGTTTTTT. Protein product: CASSKTSGRAILNTGELFF.

V usage is TRBV28 and J usage is TRBJ2-7; 11 bases line up with TRBD2. The CDR3 runs to 14 residues. V dropped 6 bases and J dropped 6; count of bases not matched to a gene: 7. Germline lookup yields CDR1 MDHEN and CDR2 SYDVKM. The CDR3 loop is CASSLSGRALEQYF. The DNA of the CDR3 is TGTGCCAGCAGCCTTAGCGGGAGGGCCCTCGAGCAGTACTTC.

J is TRBJ1-2 and V is TRBV30, with a tentative D call TRBD1 (5 bases). V dropped 8 bases and J dropped 6 bases, with 13 bases sitting between them. This CDR3 spans 11 amino acids. Per the germline V gene, CDR1 is GTSNPN and CDR2 is SVGIG (reference sequence). The CDR3 region has the DNA TGTGCCGGGATAGGGGCGGATGGCTACACCTTC. Amino acid sequence: CAGIGADGYTF.

The CDR3 sequence is CASSPGTGYNEKLFF. Here the CDR3 DNA reads TGCGCCAGCAGCCCCGGGACAGGCTATAATGAAAAACTGTTTTTT. The chain has TRBV4-1 and TRBJ1-4, with 8 bases lining up with TRBD1. Germline CDR1 reads MGHRA; CDR2 reads YSYEKL. The CDR3 length is 15 residues. V was pared by 4 bases and J by 4 bases, with 5 bases of the junction left unmatched.